This T cell receptor beta chain is from a study of radiation and T cells in renal cell carcinoma. CDR3 length: 15 amino acids. With 0 bases removed from V and 9 bases from J, the gap between germline ends came to 16 bases. CDR1 is SGHNT and CDR2 is YYREEE in the germline V gene (reference sequence). Indicated time point: baseline pretreatment blood. Treatment specified: 15 Gy SBRT to primary tumor, nephrectomy 4 weeks later. The data were produced by immunoSEQ multiplex PCR, yet TCRdb's version contains in-frame clones alone and is incomplete. The data contain about 61,000 clones, approximately 80% of them singletons.

Material: blood, obtained from a patient whose treatment included radiotherapy and nephrectomy. The TCR sequence derives from a man between 60 and 75 years old with renal cell carcinoma. This rearrangement joins TRBV5-4 to TRBJ2-4; D is possibly TRBD2 (5 bases). In DNA, the CDR3 is TGTGCCAGCAGCTTGGGCGGTGCAGGTGGAGGCATTCAGTACTTC. Its translation: CASSLGGAGGGIQYF.